This is a list of T cell receptor beta chains from one sample in a study of shared clonotypes between healthy human individuals. The method was immunoSEQ multiplex PCR; TCRdb's version includes in-frame clones alone and lacks a portion of them. The sample lists over a million clones; around 75% were seen once. Sequencing was performed on memory CD4+ T cells sorted from blood. The origin of the receptors is a man aged 18 to 29 in good health. The CDR3 runs from the conserved cysteine through the conserved F or W. A D gene is named only where the DNA matches it firmly. A row's size may be missing; if present it is once, few, many or a size class.

j_call,v_call,clone_size,d_call,cdr3_nt,cdr3_aa
TRBJ2-7,TRBV5-1,-,TRBD2,TGCGCCAGCAGCACTTCGGGGGGGTCTTACGAGCAGTACTTC,CASSTSGGSYEQYF
TRBJ2-7,TRBV4-3,-,-,TGCGCCAGCAGCCAAGATAGGGGGGATTTCTACGAGCAGTACTTC,CASSQDRGDFYEQYF
TRBJ1-6,TRBV10-3,-,-,TGTGCCAGCAGCTACGCGGACTTCCCCAGGGGCCATAATTCACCCCTCCACTTT,CASSYADFPRGHNSPLHF
TRBJ1-2,TRBV19,-,-,TGTGCCAGTGTGTGGGGCCTTAACTATGGCTACACCTTC,CASVWGLNYGYTF
TRBJ1-6,TRBV25-1,-,-,TGTGCCAGCACCCGGGGGTCGGCGCCCCTCCACTTT,CASTRGSAPLHF
TRBJ1-5,TRBV10-3,-,-,TGTGCCATCAGTGAGCAGGCAGATAGCAATCAGCCCCAGCATTTT,CAISEQADSNQPQHF
TRBJ1-2,TRBV14,once,-,TGTGCCAGCAGCCAAGGTTGGGGCTATGGCTACACCTTC,CASSQGWGYGYTF
TRBJ2-5,TRBV30,-,TRBD1,TGTGCCTGGAGCAGGGGGTGGCGGGAGACCCAGTACTTC,CAWSRGWRETQYF
TRBJ1-5,TRBV28,-,-,TGTGCCAGCACAAACATAGATCAGCCCCAGCATTTT,CASTNIDQPQHF
TRBJ1-6,TRBV4-1,-,-,TGCGCCAGCAGCCCGCAGACCTATAATTCACCCCTCCACTTT,CASSPQTYNSPLHF
TRBJ2-3,TRBV7-2,once,-,TGTGCCAGCAGACTCTGGGCGGTAACTAGCACAGATACGCAGTATTTT,CASRLWAVTSTDTQYF
TRBJ1-5,TRBV18,-,-,TGTGCCAGCTCAGTAACAGGGAATCAGCCCCAGCATTTT,CASSVTGNQPQHF
TRBJ2-1,TRBV6-1,-,TRBD2,TGTGCCAGCAGACCGGGACTACCAATTTCGGATGAGCAGTTCTTC,CASRPGLPISDEQFF
TRBJ2-1,TRBV11-3,once,-,TGTGCCAGCAGCGCCTTCGGCGCTAGCGTGCAGTTCTTC,CASSAFGASVQFF
TRBJ1-4,TRBV6-1,-,-,TGTGCCAGCAGTGACGGGGGGGGGATAGCTAATGAAAAACTGTTTTTT,CASSDGGGIANEKLFF
TRBJ2-5,TRBV4-3,-,TRBD1,TGCGCCAGCAGCCAGCGGACAGGGTGGGAAGAGACCCAGTACTTC,CASSQRTGWEETQYF
TRBJ2-2,TRBV5-1,-,TRBD2,TGCGCCAGCAGCTCATCCTCGGGGGGGACCGGGGAGCTGTTTTTT,CASSSSSGGTGELFF
TRBJ2-7,TRBV10-1,-,-,TGCGCCAGCAGTGAGAGCGGGTTTAACGAGCAGTACTTC,CASSESGFNEQYF
TRBJ1-2,TRBV30,-,-,TGTGCCTGGAGCGAAGGGGCCTCCGGGGCCAGGAATGGCTACACCTTC,CAWSEGASGARNGYTF
TRBJ2-4,TRBV2,-,-,TGTGCCAGCAGTGCAGCCAAAAACATTCAGTACTTC,CASSAAKNIQYF
TRBJ2-7,TRBV30,-,TRBD2,TGTGCCTGGAGGGATAGCGGGAGATCGGGCTACGAGCAGTACTTC,CAWRDSGRSGYEQYF
TRBJ1-5,TRBV6-5,-,-,TGTGCCAGCAGGACCCGTTCAGGGGCGCAGCCCCAGCATTTT,CASRTRSGAQPQHF
TRBJ1-2,TRBV7-9,few,-,TGTGCCAGCAGCTTAGATTTCCCGGGATCACCGAATACCTTC,CASSLDFPGSPNTF
TRBJ2-7,TRBV6-6,-,-,TGTGCCAGCAGCCGGGACGCTACCTACGAGCAGTACTTC,CASSRDATYEQYF
TRBJ1-4,TRBV9,once,-,TGTGCCAGCAGCGTAGAAGGGGCACCCAATGAAAAACTGTTTTTT,CASSVEGAPNEKLFF
TRBJ1-2,TRBV5-1,-,-,TGCGCCAGCAGCTTGGACATAGCTTCTGACTATGGCTACACCTTC,CASSLDIASDYGYTF
TRBJ2-5,TRBV6-6,-,-,TGTGCCAGCAGTTACTCATTGGAGACGCGAGAGACCCAGTACTTC,CASSYSLETRETQYF